This is a list of T cell receptor beta chains from one sample in a study of control samples from healthy donors and cancer patients. Profiled with immunoSEQ multiplex PCR; TCRdb holds only in-frame clones, not every one. The sample holds some 200,000 clones, around 93% seen once. Input material: blood. The receptor source for this set is a man between 18 and 35 years old in good health. CDR3s include the opening cysteine and the closing phenylalanine or tryptophan. Each record gives: V gene, J gene, clone size, D gene, CDR3 protein, CDR3 DNA. D genes are given only for firm matches. Some rows have no size entry. The others give once, few or many, or a class for an expanded clone.

TRBV27	TRBJ2-7	.	.	CASSLSRDYEQYF	TGTGCCAGCAGTTTATCGCGGGACTACGAGCAGTACTTC
TRBV6-5	TRBJ1-5	.	TRBD1	CASSWDRPNQPQHF	TGTGCCAGCAGTTGGGACAGGCCCAATCAGCCCCAGCATTTT
TRBV5-6	TRBJ1-3	.	.	CASSSRDVFSGNTIYF	TGTGCCAGCAGCTCCCGGGACGTCTTCTCTGGAAACACCATATATTTT
TRBV6-5	TRBJ1-2	few	.	CASKTGYSNYGYTF	TGTGCCAGCAAAACAGGTTATTCTAACTATGGCTACACCTTC
TRBV13	TRBJ1-1	.	TRBD1	CASSRRQTGSAEAFF	TGTGCCAGCAGCCGACGACAGACAGGGTCGGCTGAAGCTTTCTTT
TRBV18	TRBJ2-4	.	.	CASSPGVAKNIQYF	TGTGCCAGCTCACCGGGAGTAGCCAAAAACATTCAGTACTTC
TRBV6-5	TRBJ2-2	once	TRBD1	CASRRDRDTGELFF	TGTGCCAGCAGACGGGACAGAGACACCGGGGAGCTGTTTTTT
TRBV5-4	TRBJ1-2	once	TRBD1	CASSLRDRDNYGYTF	TGTGCCAGCAGCTTGAGGGACAGGGATAACTATGGCTACACCTTC
TRBV5-5	TRBJ2-6	.	.	CASSSTGSSGANVLTF	TGTGCCAGCAGCTCAACAGGTTCCTCTGGGGCCAACGTCCTGACTTTC
TRBV27	TRBJ2-7	.	.	CASSHPEFRYKVWGPYEQYF	TGTGCCAGCAGTCACCCCGAGTTCCGTTACAAGGTGTGGGGGCCCTACGAGCAGTACTTC
TRBV10-3	TRBJ2-2	.	TRBD1	CAISQSSGQGNTGELFF	TGTGCCATCAGCCAGTCCTCGGGACAGGGTAACACCGGGGAGCTGTTTTTT
TRBV10-3	TRBJ1-6	.	.	CAISEPNSPLHF	TGTGCCATCAGTGAACCTAACTCACCCCTCCACTTT
TRBV7-3	TRBJ2-1	.	.	CASSEGGSYNEQFF	TGTGCCAGCAGCGAAGGTGGATCCTACAATGAGCAGTTCTTC
TRBV18	TRBJ2-3	once	.	CASSPPGQSVYTDTQYF	TGTGCCAGCTCACCACCCGGACAGAGCGTCTACACAGATACGCAGTATTTT
TRBV6-5	TRBJ2-7	.	.	CASNPTESPSYEQYF	TGTGCCAGCAATCCGACAGAGTCTCCCTCCTACGAGCAGTACTTC
TRBV18	TRBJ2-1	once	.	CASSPRREDEQFF	TGTGCCAGCTCACCACGTCGCGAGGATGAGCAGTTCTTC